Presented here are 26 T cell receptor beta chains from one specimen sequenced in a study of human T cells and chemical hapten exposure. TCRdb itself ran the RACE reads through MiXCR, one entry per CDR3 protein. The sample includes some 170,000 distinct CDR3 sequences, about 27% of them seen just once. As to time point: patch test 3, about 24 weeks after DPC sensitization. Treatment in this sample: therapeutic diphenylcyclopropenone sensitization with weekly scalp DPC. Sequencing was performed on whole blood, taken in connection with sensitization to the hapten diphenylcyclopropenone (DPC). The source of these receptors is a young woman with alopecia areata. Some clones in this sample may be carry-over from other donors' samples.

CDR3 loop: CASSLEVVVEQFF. The CDR3 nucleotides are TGTGCCAGCAGCTTAGAAGTGGTGGTCGAGCAGTTCTTC. This chain connects TRBV7-9 to TRBJ2-1, with D unresolved. CDR1 is SEHNR and CDR2 is FQNEAQ in the germline V gene (reference sequence). The CDR3 runs to 13 residues. V gave up 1 base and J gave up 10 bases, with 11 bases separating them.

The rearrangement links TRBV12-3 or TRBV12-4 to TRBJ2-2; tentative D call: TRBD2 (6 bases). This CDR3 region has 13 residues. V was clipped by 3 bases and J by 9 bases, with 11 bases between them. CDR3 in amino acids: CASSLGGNRELFF. In nucleotides, the CDR3 is TGTGCCAGCAGTTTGGGCGGGAACCGGGAGCTGTTTTTT.

This chain joins TRBV29-1 and TRBJ2-5, with D perhaps matching TRBD1 (6 bases). This CDR3 region has 11 residues. Germline V lookup: CDR1 SQVTM, CDR2 ANQGSEA. The CDR3 sequence is CSAWGRETQYF. CDR3 bases: TGCAGTGCCTGGGGGCGGGAGACCCAGTACTTC. Based on the CDR3 plus reference TRBV29-1 and TRBJ2-5, the full variable domain is SAVISQKPSRDICQRGTSLTIQCQVDSQVTMMFWYRQQPGQSLTLIATANQGSEATYESGFVIDKFPISRPNLTFSTLTVSNMSPEDSSIYLCSAWGRETQYFGPGTRLLVL.

The V gene is TRBV4-3, the J gene TRBJ1-3, with D hard to call. V was clipped by 0 bases and J by 8 bases, with 5 bases between them. This CDR3 comprises 12 residues. Germline CDR1 LGHNA, CDR2 YSLEER. The CDR3: CASSQDDDTIYF. The DNA of the CDR3 is TGCGCCAGCAGCCAAGATGACGACACCATATATTTT.

This clonotype was seen at least ten times. The chain combines TRBV5-4 with TRBJ2-7, with 7 positions matching TRBD1. Germline V CDR1 and CDR2: SGHNT, YYREEE (reference sequence). V dropped 3 bases and J dropped 7; count of bases not matched to a gene: 7. The CDR3 is 13 residues long. The CDR3 is CASSSGTVSEQYF. The DNA for the CDR3 is TGTGCCAGCAGCTCTGGGACAGTCTCTGAGCAGTACTTC.

This clonotype was recorded a few times. The rearrangement uses TRBV6-2 or TRBV6-3 and TRBJ2-7, with 11 bases lining up with TRBD1. CDR1 MNHEY and CDR2 SVGEGT come from the germline V gene. The J segment lost 0 bases and the V segment lost 8 bases, leaving 6 bases of the junction unmatched. The CDR3 totals 15 residues. The CDR3 loop is CASLGTGGYSYEQYF. CDR3 DNA sequence: TGTGCCAGCCTCGGGACAGGGGGTTACTCCTACGAGCAGTACTTC.

The chain combines TRBV20-1 with TRBJ2-3; 7 bases match TRBD1. This CDR3 comprises 13 residues. Trimming removed 3 bases from V and 1 base from J; junction bases left unmatched: 1. Germline V gives CDR1 DFQATT, CDR2 SNEGSKA (reference sequence). The CDR3 region is CSASGQGTDTQYF. The CDR3 nucleotides are TGCAGTGCTAGCGGACAGGGCACAGATACGCAGTATTTT.

This clonotype was seen more than once but under ten times. The chain carries TRBV7-8 and TRBJ1-1; D call uncertain. This CDR3 has 16 residues. Trimming left V 4 bases short and J 0 bases short, with 15 bases between. Germline V gives CDR1 SGHVS, CDR2 FQNEAQ. The CDR3 is CASSYQRTDLNTEAFF. CDR3 nucleotide sequence: TGTGCCAGCAGCTACCAGAGGACGGATTTGAACACTGAAGCTTTCTTT.

This clonotype has ten or more counts. This chain connects TRBV19 to TRBJ2-2; D not certain. The CDR3 is 15 residues long. Germline-derived CDR1 and CDR2 are LNHDA and SQIVND (reference sequence). The V gene lost 9 bases and the J gene lost 0 bases, with 14 bases spanning the gap. The CDR3 DNA is TGTGCCAGCCATCCGAGGCTAACGAACACCGGGGAGCTGTTTTTT. This encodes CASHPRLTNTGELFF.

The rearrangement links TRBV29-1 to TRBJ1-2; 7 bases agree with TRBD1. This CDR3 spans 13 amino acids. Trimming cost V 5 bases and J 5 bases; bases outside gene matches: 8. Looked up from germline, CDR1 is SQVTM and CDR2 is ANQGSEA. For the CDR3, the DNA is TGCAGCGTTCGGCAGGGGGAAGGGTATGGCTACACCTTC. As protein: CSVRQGEGYGYTF.

The sample holds a few counts of this clonotype. This chain links TRBV5-1 with TRBJ2-2; 8 bases align to TRBD2. V lost 0 bases, J lost 0 bases, and 7 bases stayed unmatched. Per the germline V gene, CDR1 is SGHRS and CDR2 is YFSETQ. This CDR3 spans 18 amino acids. This CDR3 is CASSLALRGASNTGELFF. DNA for the CDR3: TGCGCCAGCAGCTTGGCCCTGCGGGGGGCATCGAACACCGGGGAGCTGTTTTTT.

This clonotype was seen ten or more times. J is TRBJ2-7 and V is TRBV20-1; TRBD1 might be the D (5 bases). V lost 3 bases and J 7 bases, leaving 13 bases between the germline ends. The CDR3 consists of 12 residues. Per germline, CDR1 DFQATT and CDR2 SNEGSKA (reference sequence). The chain's CDR3 is CSASLQAGEQYF. In DNA form, the CDR3 reads TGCAGTGCTAGCCTGCAGGCAGGGGAGCAGTACTTC.

This clonotype was seen only a few times. This chain links TRBV5-1 with TRBJ2-6; perhaps TRBD1 as D (5 bases). Germline assignment: CDR1 SGHRS and CDR2 YFSETQ. Trimming pared 2 bases from V and 1 base from J, leaving 13 bases between. This CDR3 comprises 17 residues. In DNA, the CDR3 is TGCGCCAGCAGCTTTGGACACCGAACTTCTGGGGCCAACGTCCTGACTTTC. It specifies CASSFGHRTSGANVLTF.

This clonotype has only a few counts. In nucleotides, the CDR3 is TGTGCCAGCAGCTTAGGAGGCGGGGAGCAGTACTTC. Translating it yields CASSLGGGEQYF. The V call is TRBV7-6, the J call TRBJ2-7; maybe TRBD2 (5 bases). Germline assignment: CDR1 SGHVS and CDR2 FNYEAQ. This CDR3 has 12 residues. V lost 1 base to trimming and J lost 7 bases, with 8 bases between them.

This clonotype turned up a few times. The V call is TRBV4-1, the J call TRBJ1-4; tentatively, D is TRBD1 (5 bases). The V gene's germline CDR1 is MGHRA and CDR2 YSYEKL. V lost 4 bases to trimming and J lost 2 bases, with 11 bases between them. CDR3 length: 15 residues. CDR3 sequence: CASSPREATNEKLFF. CDR3 DNA: TGCGCCAGCAGCCCCAGGGAAGCGACTAATGAAAAACTGTTTTTT.

This clonotype has more than one count but fewer than ten. This sequence joins TRBV6-2 or TRBV6-3 and TRBJ1-1, with D perhaps matching TRBD1 (5 bases). Germline CDR1 MNHEY, CDR2 SVGEGT. CDR3 length equals 12 residues. Trimming removed 7 bases at V and 4 bases at J, with 10 bases between. CDR3 sequence (DNA): TGTGCCAGCACCGAAGGGGTCACTGAAGCTTTCTTT. It translates to CASTEGVTEAFF.

This clonotype showed up many times. This chain uses TRBV4-1 with TRBJ1-5; 7 bases match TRBD1. Germline-derived CDR1 and CDR2 are MGHRA and YSYEKL. The CDR3 totals 15 residues. Germline trimming cut 4 bases from V and 7 bases from J; bases unmatched to any gene: 10. The CDR3 sequence: CASSLSQGRGQPQHF. The CDR3 DNA reads TGCGCCAGCAGCCTATCACAGGGGAGAGGGCAGCCCCAGCATTTT.

The rearrangement links TRBV20-1 to TRBJ1-2, with 7 bases identical to TRBD1. The V gene's germline CDR1 is DFQATT and CDR2 SNEGSKA (reference sequence). V dropped 7 bases and J dropped 4; count of bases not matched to a gene: 12. The CDR3 has 14 residues. This CDR3 is CSGLARDRVYGYTF. In DNA, the CDR3 is TGCAGTGGACTAGCCCGGGACAGAGTCTATGGCTACACCTTC.

The V gene is TRBV20-1, the J gene TRBJ2-3, with TRBD2 as a possible D gene (6 bases). V lost 4 bases to trimming and J lost 4 bases, with 18 bases between them. CDR1 and CDR2 (germline): DFQATT, SNEGSKA (reference sequence). This CDR3 contains 15 residues. The CDR3 DNA is TGCAGTGCTACGCCTAGGCGGGGTCGGCCAGATACGCAGTATTTT. Its protein is CSATPRRGRPDTQYF.

This clonotype was seen a handful of times. The CDR3 coding sequence is TGTGCCAGCAGCTTTTTGGTTGCTGAGCAGTTCTTC. It yields the protein CASSFLVAEQFF. This chain joins TRBV7-9 and TRBJ2-1, with D uncertain. Trimming removed 3 bases from V and 9 bases from J, with 9 bases in between. The CDR3 runs 12 residues. The V gene's germline CDR1 is SEHNR and CDR2 FQNEAQ (reference sequence).

The chain couples TRBV7-2 to TRBJ2-5, with 9 positions matching TRBD1. CDR1 and CDR2 (germline): SGHTA, FQGNSA. After removal of 4 bases from V and 1 base from J, the junction contained 16 bases not matched to a gene. This CDR3 spans 19 amino acids. CDR3 bases: TGTGCCAGCAGCTCAAAGAACAGGGGGCACTCCCAATCCCAAGAGACCCAGTACTTC. Its protein is CASSSKNRGHSQSQETQYF.

The V gene is TRBV11-2, the J gene TRBJ2-3; D may be TRBD1 (5 bases). Trimming shortened V by 6 bases and J by 2 bases, and 12 bases separated the two germline ends. Germline V gives CDR1 SGHAT, CDR2 FQNNGV. This CDR3 region has 14 residues. The chain's CDR3 is CASRLTGFTDTQYF. CDR3 DNA sequence: TGTGCCAGCAGACTCACAGGCTTCACAGATACGCAGTATTTT.

This clonotype was seen a handful of times. CDR3 amino acids: CASSSNGNEQFF. CDR3 nucleotide sequence: TGTGCCAGCAGTTCGAACGGCAATGAGCAGTTCTTC. The chain has TRBV12-3 or TRBV12-4 and TRBJ2-1, with D uncertain. V was clipped by 4 bases and J by 6 bases, with 7 bases between them. CDR3 size: 12 residues.

This chain uses TRBV12-3 or TRBV12-4 with TRBJ2-6; no definite D call. The CDR3 is 14 residues long. V lost 8 bases, J lost 0 bases, and 8 bases lay in between. The CDR3 sequence is CASRLSSGANVLTF. As DNA, the CDR3 is TGTGCCAGCCGACTGAGCTCTGGGGCCAACGTCCTGACTTTC.

The sample holds a few counts of this clonotype. This chain joins TRBV4-2 and TRBJ1-2, with TRBD1 as a possible D gene (5 bases). The CDR3 has 14 residues. CDR1 LGHNA and CDR2 YNFKEQ come from the germline V gene. V shed 3 bases and J shed 4 bases, with 12 bases lying between them. The CDR3 reads CASSQTGPSYGYTF. The CDR3 DNA follows: TGTGCCAGCAGCCAGACGGGACCGAGCTATGGCTACACCTTC.

V and J are TRBV29-1 and TRBJ1-1; TRBD1 might be the D (6 bases). Germline CDR1 and CDR2: SQVTM and ANQGSEA. This CDR3 contains 12 residues. Trimming removed 6 bases at V and 4 bases at J, with 12 bases between. The CDR3 nucleotides are TGCAGCGTGGGGGCCCTGGGCACTGAAGCTTTCTTT. Amino acid sequence: CSVGALGTEAFF.